This T cell receptor beta chain is drawn from a study of blood T cell repertoires in COVID-19. As processed by the authors: Estimates of nucleated cell counts were drawn from the amplification of reference gene primers. Generated by immunoSEQ multiplex PCR, the TCRdb table keeps only in-frame clones and is missing some. V and J calls and clone size are given by that table; D and trimming were obtained from the DNA. Altogether 250,000 or so clones are present, roughly nine tenths being singletons, with the ten largest covering 3% to 3.5%. Germline V CDR1 and CDR2: MNHEY, SMNVEV (reference sequence). The V end lost 2 bases, the J end lost 8 bases, and 10 bases lay between the germline ends. There are 13 residues in the CDR3. The sample holds one count of this clone.

The TCR comes from a man between 18 and 35 years old with active or convalescent COVID-19. The specimen was peripheral blood. The V and J genes are TRBV27 and TRBJ2-4; the D gene is possibly TRBD2 (6 bases). The CDR3 DNA reads TGTGCCAGCAGTTTAGGACTACCTCACATTCAGTACTTC. As protein: CASSLGLPHIQYF.